The present entry profiles one T cell receptor beta chain with its context. Its antigen is not identified. The CDR3 has 12 amino acids. The V gene lost 7 bases and the J gene lost 7 bases, with 14 bases spanning the gap. The sample is drawn from a study of identical twins. Findings of the study overall: Cord blood beta clonotypes present at high abundance carried fewer insertions; no such pattern appeared in memory repertoires.

MiXCR, applied by TCRdb to the 5' RACE reads, yields one record per CDR3 protein. Of some 730,000 distinct CDR3 sequences in the sample, about 20% were seen once. These same data were also listed under a study on T cells expressing NK-cell markers. In that study: In the group of eight sequenced donors, seven were HCMV-seropositive and one was seronegative. Several experiments added an anti-gamma-delta TCR antibody to sort only alpha-beta TCR T cells.

Sequencing used PBMCs. This clonotype was obtained from a woman between 18 and 30 years old in good health. The chain uses TRBV12-3 or TRBV12-4 and TRBJ2-7, with D tentatively TRBD2 (5 bases). CDR3 DNA sequence: TGTGCCAGCATGCTCGACTCGGGGGAGCAGTACTTC. Its translation: CASMLDSGEQYF.